Each of the 7 T cell receptor beta chains below was sequenced from the same sample in a study of cytomegalovirus exposure and HLA in healthy donors. The PCR used 60 Vbeta and 13 Jbeta primers. The protocol was immunoSEQ multiplex PCR, while the TCRdb copy is restricted to in-frame clones and leaves out a portion. Of approximately 69,000 clones in the sample, roughly 72% were seen once. The specimen sequenced was PBMCs. These TCRs come from a woman aged 25 to 45 in good health and CMV-seropositive.

The chain recombines TRBV4-1 with TRBJ2-1; 8 bases are shared with TRBD1. The CDR3 loop spans 15 amino acids. The junction had 8 bases not matched to a gene; V was cut back by 0 bases and J by 10 bases. Germline values: CDR1 MGHRA, CDR2 YSYEKL. The CDR3 loop is CASSQDMTGVREQFF. The CDR3 coding sequence is TGCGCCAGCAGCCAAGATATGACAGGGGTAAGGGAGCAGTTCTTC.

The chain joins TRBV30 to TRBJ2-7; 10 nucleotides match TRBD1. CDR1 is GTSNPN, CDR2 SVGIG, per germline (reference sequence). V shed 0 bases, J shed 9 bases, and the junction held 8 bases outside the gene matches. The CDR3 length is 14 residues. The CDR3 DNA reads TGTGCCTGGAGTGTGGGGACAGGGGCTATGGGGCAGTACTTC. This encodes CAWSVGTGAMGQYF.

The chain links TRBV29-1 to TRBJ1-2, with 8 bases identical to TRBD1. The length of the CDR3 is 12 residues. J was trimmed by 8 bases and V by 4 bases; bases with no gene match: 6. CDR1 is SQVTM, CDR2 ANQGSEA, per germline. The chain's CDR3 is CSVVTGGRGYTF. The DNA for the CDR3 is TGCAGCGTTGTAACAGGGGGGAGAGGCTACACCTTC.

The chain recombines TRBV7-8 with TRBJ1-4, with TRBD1 matching over 7 bases. Germline V gene data show CDR1 as SGHVS and CDR2 as FQNEAQ. This CDR3 has 12 residues. V was pared by 3 bases and J by 11 bases, with 3 bases of the junction left unmatched. CDR3 nucleotide sequence: TGTGCCAGCAGCTTCGACAGGGCCAAACTGTTTTTT. Translating it yields CASSFDRAKLFF.

The rearrangement uses TRBV7-8 and TRBJ2-7; 7 bases agree with TRBD2. Germline V gene data show CDR1 as SGHVS and CDR2 as FQNEAQ. V dropped 0 bases and J dropped 6; count of bases not matched to a gene: 8. This CDR3 has 15 amino acids. The CDR3 reads CASSLARKPGGEQYF. In DNA, the CDR3 is TGTGCCAGCAGCTTAGCACGGAAACCGGGGGGCGAGCAGTACTTC.

This clone has only one observation. The chain links TRBV30 to TRBJ2-1; 11 bases fit TRBD2. This CDR3 contains 15 residues. J lost 8 bases, V lost 2 bases, and 8 bases had no gene match. The germline CDR1 and CDR2 sequences are GTSNPN and SVGIG (reference sequence). DNA of the CDR3: TGTGCCTGGAGTTTTGGGACTAGCGGCGTAGATGAGCAGTTCTTC. It specifies CAWSFGTSGVDEQFF.

J is TRBJ1-5 and V is TRBV2, with a tentative D call TRBD1 (6 bases). The germline CDR1 and CDR2 sequences are SNHLY and FYNNEI. This CDR3 contains 15 residues. V gave up 5 bases and J gave up 2 bases, with 13 bases separating them. CDR3 nucleotides: TGTGCCAGCAGTTATATACAGGGCGGCAATCAGCCCCAGCATTTT. This gives the protein CASSYIQGGNQPQHF.